This entry lists 10 T cell receptor beta chains sequenced from one sample in a study of T cell changes during pregnancy in multiple sclerosis. Here immunoSEQ multiplex PCR was the method, and the copy in TCRdb shows in-frame clones only, minus some. The sample contains 100,000 or so clones, 90% of which appear only once. The sequences come from peripheral blood, collected in the second trimester of pregnancy. The receptors shown here come from a female donor in good health, enrolled as a control in a pregnancy study.

The J gene is TRBJ1-1, the V gene TRBV6-1, with 7 bases fitting TRBD1. Trimming removed 6 bases from V and 3 bases from J; junction bases left unmatched: 7. The CDR3 contains 14 residues. Looked up from germline, CDR1 is MNHNS and CDR2 is SASEGT. The CDR3 sequence: CASSIHQGDTEAFF. CDR3 sequence (DNA): TGTGCCAGCAGCATACACCAGGGGGACACTGAAGCTTTCTTT.

V gene TRBV4-1 combines with J gene TRBJ1-5, with TRBD1 as a possible D gene (5 bases). The CDR3 has 16 residues. Per the germline V gene, CDR1 is MGHRA and CDR2 is YSYEKL. With 4 bases removed from V and 7 bases from J, the gap between germline ends came to 20 bases. CDR3 loop: CASSPVGRAKGQPQHF. CDR3 nucleotides: TGCGCCAGCAGCCCTGTCGGACGGGCGAAGGGGCAGCCCCAGCATTTT.

This clone has only one observation. J is TRBJ1-1 and V is TRBV7-9, with D tentatively TRBD1 (6 bases). Germline V lookup: CDR1 SEHNR, CDR2 FQNEAQ (reference sequence). V dropped 6 bases and J dropped 6 bases, with 11 bases sitting between them. The CDR3 loop spans 12 amino acids. The CDR3 coding sequence is TGTGCCAGCAGGGGGGCATACGCTGAAGCTTTCTTT. Translation: CASRGAYAEAFF. The full variable domain, rest sourced from reference TRBV7-9 and TRBJ1-1, is DTGVSQNPRHKITKRGQNVTFRCDPISEHNRLYWYRQTLGQGPEFLTYFQNEAQLEKSRLLSDRFSAERPKGSFSTLEIQRTEQGDSAMYLCASRGAYAEAFFGQGTRLTVV.

CDR3 loop: CASSIGLRGRGSGYTF. In nucleotides, the CDR3 is TGTGCCAGTAGTATAGGTTTAAGGGGCAGGGGTAGTGGCTACACCTTC. The rearrangement links TRBV19 to TRBJ1-2, with a possible D match to TRBD1 (6 bases). Germline V gene lookup returns CDR1 LNHDA and CDR2 SQIVND (reference sequence). V dropped 1 base and J dropped 7 bases, with 19 bases sitting between them. CDR3 size: 16 residues.

The genes are TRBV18 and TRBJ2-7, with 9 bases identical to TRBD2. The germline V gene encodes CDR1 KGHSH and CDR2 LQKENI. This CDR3 is 15 amino acids long. The CDR3 here is CAGGDNSGGSYEQYF. DNA for the CDR3: TGTGCGGGCGGAGACAATAGCGGGGGCTCCTACGAGCAGTACTTC.

The chain is built from TRBV11-3 and TRBJ2-1; 9 bases align to TRBD2. CDR1 is SGHNT and CDR2 is YENEEA in the germline V gene. The CDR3 has 17 residues. V was pared by 1 base and J by 7 bases, with 11 bases of the junction left unmatched. The CDR3 region has the DNA TGTGCCAGCAGCTTAGGGGTAGCGGGAGTAAAGGCGAATGAGCAGTTCTTC. Its translation: CASSLGVAGVKANEQFF.

The V call is TRBV7-9, the J call TRBJ2-5; 7 bases agree with TRBD1. Germline-derived CDR1 and CDR2 are SEHNR and FQNEAQ (reference sequence). The CDR3 spans 14 residues. J was trimmed by 2 bases and V by 1 base; bases with no gene match: 1. CDR3 sequence: CASSLEGQQETQYF. CDR3 sequence (DNA): TGTGCCAGCAGCTTAGAGGGACAGCAAGAGACCCAGTACTTC. Full variable domain (rest looked up from reference TRBV7-9 and TRBJ2-5): DTGVSQNPRHKITKRGQNVTFRCDPISEHNRLYWYRQTLGQGPEFLTYFQNEAQLEKSRLLSDRFSAERPKGSFSTLEIQRTEQGDSAMYLCASSLEGQQETQYFGPGTRLLVL.

The chain links TRBV5-1 to TRBJ2-7; 10 nucleotides line up with TRBD2. The CDR3 length is 16 residues. CDR1 is SGHRS and CDR2 is YFSETQ in the germline V gene. The V segment lost 3 bases and the J segment 3 bases; nucleotides outside the gene matches: 9. CDR3: CASSYRTSGVIYEQYF. The CDR3 bases are TGCGCCAGCAGCTATCGGACTAGCGGAGTGATCTACGAGCAGTACTTC. Full variable domain (missing parts from reference TRBV5-1 and TRBJ2-7): KAGVTQTPRYLIKTRGQQVTLSCSPISGHRSVSWYQQTPGQGLQFLFEYFSETQRNKGNFPGRFSGRQFSNSRSEMNVSTLELGDSALYLCASSYRTSGVIYEQYFGPGTRLTVT.

V gene TRBV7-2 combines with J gene TRBJ2-5; 10 nucleotides agree with TRBD1. This CDR3 spans 16 amino acids. V trimming: 5 bases; J trimming: 5 bases; junction bases outside the gene matches: 11. Germline-derived CDR1 and CDR2 are SGHTA and FQGNSA. The CDR3 sequence: CASSPQTGQGSETQYF. Written as DNA, the CDR3 is TGTGCCAGCAGCCCTCAAACGGGACAGGGGTCGGAGACCCAGTACTTC. Full variable domain (remainder filled in from reference TRBV7-2 and TRBJ2-5): GAGVSQSPSNKVTEKGKDVELRCDPISGHTALYWYRQSLGQGLEFLIYFQGNSAPDKSGLPSDRFSAERTGGSVSTLTIQRTQQEDSAVYLCASSPQTGQGSETQYFGPGTRLLVL.

This chain links TRBV7-8 with TRBJ2-1; possibly TRBD2 for D (5 bases). Germline loops: CDR1 SGHVS, CDR2 FQNEAQ. This CDR3 comprises 15 residues. V lost 5 bases and J 2 bases, leaving 13 bases between the germline ends. The CDR3 loop is CASSGGQAAYNEQFF. The DNA for the CDR3 is TGTGCCAGCAGCGGCGGGCAGGCGGCCTACAATGAGCAGTTCTTC.